This entry features one T cell receptor beta chain sequence. This specimen belongs to a study of blood T cell repertoires in COVID-19. Study overall: From T cells, B-cell-depleted T cells, or PBMCs came the material, which was cDNA or gDNA.

V gave up 6 bases and J gave up 7 bases; unmatched junction bases: 14. The CDR3 spans 17 residues. Germline lookup yields CDR1 KGHDR and CDR2 SFDVKD. The repertoire was sequenced with immunoSEQ multiplex PCR; TCRdb's copy has only in-frame clones and lacks some. The sample holds 45,000 to 55,000 clones, roughly 80% seen once. The chain employs TRBV24-1 and TRBJ2-1, with TRBD1 matching 10 bases. This TCR came from a human donor in a cohort sampled during active COVID-19. Source material: peripheral blood. In DNA, the CDR3 is TGTGCCACCAGTAACTATCCGGGGACAGGGGTTAAGAATGAGCAGTTCTTC. This gives the protein CATSNYPGTGVKNEQFF.